The source of this T cell receptor beta chain is a study of OX40 agonist ivuxolimab in advanced cancers. Broadly, across the study: Ivuxolimab was a fully human IgG2 agonistic monoclonal antibody targeting the costimulatory receptor OX40 (CD134). The paper describes the monotherapy dose-escalation part (N ≈ 52 patients) of the phase I trial of ivuxolimab. Intravenous ivuxolimab was administered to patients every 2 weeks at six dose levels: 0.01, 0.1, 0.3, 1.5, 3 and 10 mg/kg. Partial responses occurred in three dose-escalation patients: two with cutaneous melanoma and one with hepatocellular carcinoma. Of the roughly 54 dose-escalation patients, hepatocellular carcinoma was present in approximately 20, melanoma in roughly 15, renal cell carcinoma in 9 and head and neck cancer in 9. In the dose-escalation cohort, 70% to 85% of patients were male, and the mean age was around 60 years, with a range of roughly 20 to 80. The point of sequencing TCRbeta in the periphery was to test whether ivuxolimab changed TCR sequence diversity and drove clonal T-cell expansion. Prior anti-PD-1, anti-PD-L1 or anti-CTLA-4 therapy was permitted, and checkpoint inhibitors had been received by less than 45% of dose-escalation patients.

As regards this clone: No antigen is known for it. Base quality data are lacking; no much larger clone is found one base away.

Genomic DNA was extracted from sorted cells for sequencing of the TCRbeta CDR3 region. TCRbeta CDR3 regions were sequenced using the immunoSEQ Assay. The clones in this table, taken by TCRdb from immuneACCESS, are in-frame only. Not every clone is retained; where verified, under half of the shortfall comes from an unresolved V gene, and the cause of the rest is unknown. Counted in this sample were tens of thousands of clones; roughly 80% of them appeared once. Around 1.8% of the sample is held by the ten biggest clonotypes. Patients with autoimmune disease history or receiving systemic immunosuppression were excluded from the trial. Peripheral blood for TCR sequencing was collected from all dose cohorts at baseline, on cycle 4 day 1, and on cycle 7 day 1. The samples were drawn from a first-in-human, open-label, multicenter phase I dose-escalation trial of ivuxolimab. Adults with locally advanced or metastatic melanoma, renal cell carcinoma, hepatocellular carcinoma or head and neck squamous cell carcinoma were enrolled in the trial. Before TCR sequencing, CD4+ T cells and CD8+ T cells from peripheral blood were sorted into separate populations.

Reading from cysteine to phenylalanine, the CDR3 counts 16 amino acids. This entry keeps only the CDR3 DNA: 48 bases, framed from base 1. V was cut back by 4 bases and J by 2 bases, leaving a gap of 16 bases between them. From a lookup of the germline V gene, CDR1 and CDR2 are SGHTA and FQGNSA. The study at large found these results: Low levels of normalized T-cell clonal expansion were also seen in some nonresponding patients. Clonal expansion of both CD4+ and CD8+ blood T cells was observed from baseline to week 6 at doses 0.1 to 3.0 mg/kg. Partial responders in the 0.1-3.0 mg/kg groups had among the lowest normalized peripheral clonal expansion, especially among CD8+ T cells. The antigen specificity of the peripheral T cells that underwent clonal expansion was not determined. On average, CD8+ T cells showed more expanded clones than CD4+ T cells after ivuxolimab.

The chain couples TRBV7-2 to TRBJ2-3; a confident D gene designation cannot be given. The receptor was isolated from an adult with an advanced solid tumor such as melanoma, head and neck, liver or kidney cancer. Sequences were derived from CD4+ or CD8+ T cells sorted from blood, sampled in a trial of the OX40 agonist ivuxolimab. The CDR3 corresponds to CASSYSSGMITDTQYF. The nucleotide sequence is given as TGTGCCAGCAGCTATTCGAGTGGGATGATCACAGATACGCAGTATTTT. Here the CDR3 is joined to the reference TRBV7-2 and TRBJ2-3 genes, and the full variable domain is: GAGVSQSPSNKVTEKGKDVELRCDPISGHTALYWYRQSLGQGLEFLIYFQGNSAPDKSGLPSDRFSAERTGGSVSTLTIQRTQQEDSAVYLCASSYSSGMITDTQYFGPGTRLTVL.